A selection of T cell receptor beta chains follows, all from one sample in a study of PD-1 blockade in classical Hodgkin lymphoma. Method: immunoSEQ multiplex PCR; TCRdb's copy keeps in-frame clones and lacks some. The data contain under 45,000 clones, roughly 70% of them singletons. The sample consisted of peripheral blood mononuclear cells (PBMCs), taken at baseline. These receptors originate from a human donor with classical Hodgkin lymphoma. Both conserved end residues are trimmed from each CDR3. Clone size is shown for a subset of rows, as once, few, many or a class of expanded clone.

V: TRBV7-9; size: NA; CDR3: ASSLPPAGEGYT
V: TRBV4-2; size: few; CDR3: ASSIRDRGFYEQY
V: TRBV7-8; size: NA; CDR3: ASSFDRNQPQH
V: TRBV2; size: NA; CDR3: ASSPRTGGNIQY
V: TRBV6-1; size: NA; CDR3: ASTFVQGGTDTQY
V: TRBV19; size: NA; CDR3: ASSLGPSTETQY
V: TRBV28; size: NA; CDR3: ASSFDGTEAF
V: TRBV6-1; size: NA; CDR3: ASSWTGRSQY
V: TRBV29-1; size: NA; CDR3: SVAVSTGYGYT
V: TRBV7-2; size: NA; CDR3: ASSTLGGVDAEAF
V: TRBV30; size: NA; CDR3: AWGGTDTQY
V: TRBV6-5; size: NA; CDR3: ASSAPGEGEDTQY
V: TRBV6-5; size: few; CDR3: ASSYFRGVTEAF
V: TRBV25-1; size: NA; CDR3: ASSELRGGETQY
V: TRBV7-9; size: NA; CDR3: ASSDGTGIFNEKLF
V: TRBV19; size: NA; CDR3: ASSILEINQPQH
V: TRBV27; size: NA; CDR3: ASKNGAGLKLETQY
V: TRBV28; size: NA; CDR3: ASSFLRRAGGSEQY
V: TRBV30; size: few; CDR3: AWREMTEAF
V: TRBV5-6; size: NA; CDR3: ASSTWMGTGTKAF
V: TRBV5-8; size: NA; CDR3: ASSFRDRV
V: TRBV4-2; size: NA; CDR3: ASSHRPSGQGEKNYGYT
V: TRBV11-2; size: NA; CDR3: ASSTGGPDTQY
V: TRBV18; size: few; CDR3: ASSPSQAVSGNTIY
V: TRBV5-6; size: NA; CDR3: ASTIGGGETQY
V: TRBV19; size: NA; CDR3: ASSLPGPQKH
V: TRBV5-4; size: NA; CDR3: ASSPGQDRANYGYT
V: TRBV6-5; size: NA; CDR3: ASSYYRGDYGYT
V: TRBV28; size: NA; CDR3: ATTRGGSYNEQF
V: TRBV7-6; size: NA; CDR3: ASSFSGNTEAF
V: TRBV2; size: NA; CDR3: ASSRDSNQPQH
V: TRBV7-8; size: NA; CDR3: ASSLLSGTGSYEQY
V: TRBV7-8; size: NA; CDR3: ASSLDKQDTQY
V: TRBV19; size: NA; CDR3: ASSIDRGSYEQY
V: TRBV25-1; size: NA; CDR3: ASSGQGVKAF
V: TRBV4-1; size: few; CDR3: ASSQEPRQAHYGYT
V: TRBV5-1; size: NA; CDR3: ASSQTGVGGYT
V: TRBV29-1; size: NA; CDR3: SVGLASSTDTQY
V: TRBV5-4; size: NA; CDR3: ASSLGTSGIYEQY
V: TRBV27; size: NA; CDR3: ASMDWTGVNTGELF
V: TRBV30; size: NA; CDR3: AWSRLAGSYEQY
V: TRBV27; size: NA; CDR3: ASSDRETEAF
V: TRBV7-7; size: NA; CDR3: ASSPAFDSSYEQY
V: TRBV11-2; size: NA; CDR3: ASSRSSDTQY
V: TRBV11-2; size: NA; CDR3: ASSLAVPGRAYEQY
V: TRBV19; size: few; CDR3: ASSAEAGVGEQY
V: TRBV7-2; size: many; CDR3: ASSLRRSYEQY
V: TRBV6-6; size: few; CDR3: ASTPSGSGSSEQF
V: TRBV30; size: NA; CDR3: AWGGLAMNTGELF
V: TRBV7-9; size: NA; CDR3: ASSHGGLAGGQNEQF
V: TRBV11-2; size: NA; CDR3: ASSLWGVNTEAF
V: TRBV6-1; size: once; CDR3: ASSSTWTASYEQY